Listed below are T cell receptor beta chains from one sample, sequenced in a study of shared clonotypes between healthy human individuals. Assay: immunoSEQ multiplex PCR; the TCRdb copy retains only in-frame clones and omits some. The sample shows around 1.5 million clones, roughly 98% of them seen only once. The sample taken for sequencing was naive CD4+ T cells sorted from blood. The receptors stem from a man younger than 40 in good health. Both conserved end residues are part of each CDR3. The D gene is left open where the match is weak. The size entry is marked missing in some rows and otherwise reads once, few, many or a size class.

v_gene: TRBV12-2; d_gene: NA; abundance: NA; j_gene: TRBJ2-7; CDR3nt: TGTGCAAGTCGCTTAGTATGGGGAGCTCGAATAGTCTACGAGCAGTACTTC; CDR3aa: CASRLVWGARIVYEQYF
v_gene: TRBV7-2; d_gene: TRBD1; abundance: once; j_gene: TRBJ1-4; CDR3nt: TGTGCCAGCAGCTTAGTGGGGACAGGGGACGAAAAACTGTTTTTT; CDR3aa: CASSLVGTGDEKLFF
v_gene: TRBV29-1; d_gene: NA; abundance: NA; j_gene: TRBJ2-1; CDR3nt: TGCAGCGGGAGAAACAATGAGCAGTTCTTC; CDR3aa: CSGRNNEQFF
v_gene: TRBV28; d_gene: NA; abundance: once; j_gene: TRBJ2-7; CDR3nt: TGTGCCAGCAGTTCCGGGATAAGACTTTACGAGCAGTACTTC; CDR3aa: CASSSGIRLYEQYF
v_gene: TRBV18; d_gene: NA; abundance: NA; j_gene: TRBJ1-4; CDR3nt: TGTGCCAGCTCACCATCTTCCGGCAATGAAAAACTGTTTTTT; CDR3aa: CASSPSSGNEKLFF
v_gene: TRBV5-1; d_gene: TRBD1; abundance: NA; j_gene: TRBJ2-7; CDR3nt: TGCGCCAGCAGCCCCCAGGGACAGGGGATTCACGAGCAGTACTTC; CDR3aa: CASSPQGQGIHEQYF
v_gene: TRBV15; d_gene: NA; abundance: once; j_gene: TRBJ2-7; CDR3nt: TGTGCCACCAGCAGCGGACCAAATTACGAGCAGTACTTC; CDR3aa: CATSSGPNYEQYF
v_gene: TRBV6-1; d_gene: NA; abundance: NA; j_gene: TRBJ1-1; CDR3nt: TGTGCCAGCACGCTGAACACTGAAGCTTTCTTT; CDR3aa: CASTLNTEAFF
v_gene: TRBV4-3; d_gene: NA; abundance: NA; j_gene: TRBJ2-1; CDR3nt: TGCGCCAGCAGCCAAGATAGTTCGGCTGGGGCTAGGGATGAGCAGTTCTTC; CDR3aa: CASSQDSSAGARDEQFF
v_gene: TRBV7-7; d_gene: NA; abundance: NA; j_gene: TRBJ2-1; CDR3nt: TGTGCTAGCAGCCCGACTAGGGTCTACAATGAGCAGTTCTTC; CDR3aa: CASSPTRVYNEQFF
v_gene: TRBV4-3; d_gene: TRBD1; abundance: NA; j_gene: TRBJ2-2; CDR3nt: TGCGCCAGCAGCCAATATCGAGGACAGGGCGCCGGGGAGCTGTTTTTT; CDR3aa: CASSQYRGQGAGELFF
v_gene: TRBV11-2; d_gene: NA; abundance: once; j_gene: TRBJ2-3; CDR3nt: TGTGCCAGCAGCTTAGGTTGGGGGGTTTATACAGATACGCAGTATTTT; CDR3aa: CASSLGWGVYTDTQYF
v_gene: TRBV4-3; d_gene: TRBD2; abundance: NA; j_gene: TRBJ2-1; CDR3nt: TGCGCCAGCAGCCAAGAGCCGGGACTAGCGGACAATGAGCAGTTCTTC; CDR3aa: CASSQEPGLADNEQFF
v_gene: TRBV18; d_gene: TRBD2; abundance: NA; j_gene: TRBJ2-5; CDR3nt: TGTGCCAGCTCACCCGGGACTAGCGGAGAAGAGACCCAGTACTTC; CDR3aa: CASSPGTSGEETQYF
v_gene: TRBV7-3; d_gene: NA; abundance: NA; j_gene: TRBJ2-2; CDR3nt: TGTGCCAGCAGCGCCAAAGGGGGAAGGGAGCTGTTTTTT; CDR3aa: CASSAKGGRELFF
v_gene: TRBV7-8; d_gene: TRBD2; abundance: NA; j_gene: TRBJ2-7; CDR3nt: TGTGCCAGCAGCCTAGCAAGACTAGCGTTTGGCGAGCAGTACTTC; CDR3aa: CASSLARLAFGEQYF
v_gene: TRBV5-1; d_gene: NA; abundance: NA; j_gene: TRBJ2-5; CDR3nt: TGCGCCAGCAGCTTGGGGGGATATCAAGAGACCCAGTACTTC; CDR3aa: CASSLGGYQETQYF
v_gene: TRBV18; d_gene: NA; abundance: NA; j_gene: TRBJ1-1; CDR3nt: TGTGCCACCGAAGGAAACAGGAACACTGAAGCTTTCTTT; CDR3aa: CATEGNRNTEAFF
v_gene: TRBV7-9; d_gene: NA; abundance: NA; j_gene: TRBJ1-2; CDR3nt: TGTGCCAGCAGCGGTGACGACGGCTATGGCTACACCTTC; CDR3aa: CASSGDDGYGYTF
v_gene: TRBV5-1; d_gene: TRBD1; abundance: NA; j_gene: TRBJ2-1; CDR3nt: TGCGCCAGCAGCATAGGACAGGCGCCTTACAATGAGCAGTTCTTC; CDR3aa: CASSIGQAPYNEQFF
v_gene: TRBV18; d_gene: NA; abundance: NA; j_gene: TRBJ2-7; CDR3nt: TGTGCCAGCTCACCACTCGGTGGCTCCTACGAGCAGTACTTC; CDR3aa: CASSPLGGSYEQYF
v_gene: TRBV4-3; d_gene: NA; abundance: NA; j_gene: TRBJ2-1; CDR3nt: TGCGCCAGCAGCCAAGAAACTTATGCCCCCTACAATGAGCAGTTCTTC; CDR3aa: CASSQETYAPYNEQFF